The present T cell receptor (beta chain) was sequenced within a study of blood T cell repertoires in COVID-19. The method was immunoSEQ multiplex PCR; TCRdb's version includes in-frame clones alone and lacks a portion of them. The table lists around 230,000 clones, about 87% of them singletons. The sample comprised PBMCs or T cells enriched from blood (not recorded which). This receptor was identified in a woman aged 40 to 49 with acute COVID-19.

The CDR3 sequence: CASSLLLAGADTQYF. DNA of the CDR3: TGTGCCAGCAGCTTATTGCTAGCGGGAGCCGATACGCAGTATTTT. The rearrangement joins TRBV7-6 to TRBJ2-3; 10 bases map to TRBD2. The germline V gene has CDR1 SGHVS and CDR2 FNYEAQ. The V and J ends lost 2 bases and 6 bases, in that order; junction bases with no gene match: 5. The CDR3 spans 15 residues.